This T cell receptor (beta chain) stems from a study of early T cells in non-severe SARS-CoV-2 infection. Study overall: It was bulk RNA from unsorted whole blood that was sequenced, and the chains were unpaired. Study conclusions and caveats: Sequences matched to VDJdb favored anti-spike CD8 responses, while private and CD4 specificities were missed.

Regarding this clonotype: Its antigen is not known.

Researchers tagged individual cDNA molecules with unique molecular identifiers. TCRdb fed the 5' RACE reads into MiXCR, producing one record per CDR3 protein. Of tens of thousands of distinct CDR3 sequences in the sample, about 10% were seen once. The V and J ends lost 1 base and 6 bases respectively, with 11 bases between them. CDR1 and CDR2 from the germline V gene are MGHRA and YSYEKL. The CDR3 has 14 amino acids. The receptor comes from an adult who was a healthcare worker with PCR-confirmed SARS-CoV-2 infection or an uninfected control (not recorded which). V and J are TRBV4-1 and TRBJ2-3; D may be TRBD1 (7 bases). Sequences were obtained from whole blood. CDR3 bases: TGCGCCAGCAGCCAAGGGGCAGGGGGGGATACGCAGTATTTT. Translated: CASSQGAGGDTQYF.